This T cell receptor (beta chain) was sequenced for a study of graft-versus-host responses after intestinal transplantation. Study summary: Every recipient underwent anti-thymocyte globulin induction, then tacrolimus and steroids for two to three years. Study-level findings and limits: Allografts of patients with graft-donor T cell macrochimerism showed high graft-versus-host to host-versus-graft clone ratios.

The CDR3 contains 16 residues. V was trimmed by 1 base and J by 0 bases, leaving 10 bases between them. Per the germline V gene, CDR1 is SGHAT and CDR2 is FQNNGV. Clones were read by immunoSEQ multiplex PCR, and TCRdb kept only the in-frame ones, dropping some. The data hold approximately 90,000 clones, with approximately 94% observed a single time. As concerns this clone: The antigen is undetermined.

The source is a human donor who received an intestinal transplant. This material consisted of unstimulated CD8+ T cells sorted from spleen or lymph node cells, taken before intestinal transplant. The rearrangement joins TRBV11-2 to TRBJ2-1; D is unclear. The CDR3 DNA follows: TGTGCCAGCAGCTTAGGACTCGGCTACTCCTACAATGAGCAGTTCTTC. It translates to CASSLGLGYSYNEQFF. Variable domain in full (rest from reference TRBV11-2 and TRBJ2-1): EAGVAQSPRYKIIEKRQSVAFWCNPISGHATLYWYQQILGQGPKLLIQFQNNGVVDDSQLPKDRFSAERLKGVDSTLKIQPAKLEDSAVYLCASSLGLGYSYNEQFFGPGTRLTVL.